This T cell receptor (beta chain) was sequenced in a study of blood T cell repertoires in COVID-19. In the study overall: Material from acute and convalescent COVID-19 was sourced from the United States, Italy and Spain.

Per the germline V gene, CDR1 is MGHRA and CDR2 is YSYEKL. The V gene lost 0 bases and the J gene lost 1 base, with 13 bases spanning the gap. The CDR3 has 17 residues. Libraries were prepared by immunoSEQ multiplex PCR; TCRdb keeps only in-frame clonotypes and omits some of them. The table lists 200,000 to 300,000 clones, approximately 86% of them singletons. The gene calls are TRBV4-1 and TRBJ1-5; D gene ambiguous. This TCR was sampled from a man older than 75 with acute or convalescent COVID-19. Sequenced sample: peripheral blood. In DNA, the CDR3 is TGCGCCAGCAGCCAAGATGGGGAGCCCATAAGCAATCAGCCCCAGCATTTT. Protein product: CASSQDGEPISNQPQHF.